What follows is one TCR beta chain and its context. V was shortened by 6 bases and J by 5 bases, with 17 bases between the two germline ends. This CDR3 spans 15 amino acids. Germline V gene sequence: CDR1 MDHEN, CDR2 SYDVKM. These data come from a study of blood T cells in healthy people across ages. A J-beta primer mix and a sample-barcoded 5' primer were used in a second PCR of about 7 to 12 cycles. Each CDR3 protein gets one entry after TCRdb re-called the 5' RACE reads with MiXCR. The sample has approximately 690,000 distinct CDR3 sequences, around 43% seen once. Sequenced input: blood. The sequence derives from a man at least 80 years old in good health. The chain carries TRBV28 and TRBJ2-4; TRBD2 might be the D (5 bases). The CDR3 spells CASRSPGIGENIQYF. CDR3 DNA: TGTGCCAGCAGGTCCCCCGGGATAGGAGAAAACATTCAGTACTTC.